Presented here are 26 T cell receptor beta chains from one specimen sequenced in a study of cytomegalovirus exposure and HLA in healthy donors. Primers for the PCR totalled 60 Vbeta and 13 Jbeta. Assay used: immunoSEQ multiplex PCR; TCRdb lists only in-frame clones, some missing. The sample is made up of 100,000 to 150,000 clones, and the top ten hold approximately 2.6% of it. Material: PBMCs. The receptors were gathered from a man aged 30 to 45 in good health and CMV-seronegative.

V and J are TRBV7-9 and TRBJ2-3, with 8 bases identical to TRBD2. CDR3 length: 16 residues. Per the germline V gene, CDR1 is SEHNR and CDR2 is FQNEAQ (reference sequence). The V gene end was trimmed by 5 bases and the J gene end by 2 bases; junction bases not matched to a gene: 9. CDR3 loop: CASSTREGVHTDTQYF. CDR3 sequence (DNA): TGTGCCAGCAGCACCCGGGAGGGGGTCCACACAGATACGCAGTATTTT.

The chain links TRBV5-1 to TRBJ1-2; no definite D call. In germline, CDR1 is SGHRS, CDR2 YFSETQ. With 1 base removed from V and 4 bases from J, the gap between germline ends came to 5 bases. The CDR3 is 12 amino acids. The CDR3, as DNA: TGCGCCAGCAGCTTGAGTAGCTATGGCTACACCTTC. Its translation is CASSLSSYGYTF.

The chain combines TRBV19 with TRBJ2-7, with 8 bases lining up with TRBD1. After removal of 1 base from V and 4 bases from J, the junction contained 3 bases not matched to a gene. The CDR3 loop spans 14 amino acids. CDR1 and CDR2 (germline): LNHDA, SQIVND (reference sequence). DNA for the CDR3: TGTGCCAGTAGTATAGGGACAGGGCCTTACGAGCAGTACTTC. Translation gives CASSIGTGPYEQYF.

The chain has TRBV7-2 and TRBJ2-1; 9 bases fit TRBD2. Germline CDR1 and CDR2: SGHTA and FQGNSA. This CDR3 contains 15 residues. V was pared by 1 base and J by 9 bases, with 7 bases of the junction left unmatched. The CDR3 nucleotides read TGTGCCAGCAGCTTAGGACTAGCGGACCAAGGTGAGCAGTTCTTC. Residues: CASSLGLADQGEQFF.

This chain uses TRBV9 with TRBJ2-2; 7 nucleotides line up with TRBD2. The CDR3 is 15 residues long. Germline-derived CDR1 and CDR2 are SGDLS and YYNGEE. The V segment lost 4 bases and the J segment 5 bases; nucleotides outside the gene matches: 8. The CDR3 protein is CASSPFGGRTGELFF. The CDR3 nucleotides are TGTGCCAGCAGCCCCTTCGGCGGGAGAACCGGGGAGCTGTTTTTT.

The chain uses TRBV6-6 and TRBJ2-7; D might be TRBD2 (5 bases). Trimming took off 2 bases at V and 2 bases at J, with 16 bases between the two ends. The CDR3 consists of 16 residues. Germline CDR1 is MNHNY and CDR2 is SVGAGI (reference sequence). The CDR3 is CASSYPMASGPYEQYF. The CDR3 nucleotides are TGTGCCAGCAGTTACCCCATGGCGAGCGGCCCCTACGAGCAGTACTTC.

V and J are TRBV29-1 and TRBJ2-7; D is unresolved. Germline V gene lookup returns CDR1 SQVTM and CDR2 ANQGSEA. There are 12 residues in the CDR3. The V end lost 4 bases, the J end lost 3 bases, and 10 bases lay between the germline ends. CDR3 residues: CSVVGGNYEQYF. In DNA, the CDR3 is TGCAGCGTTGTCGGCGGAAACTACGAGCAGTACTTC.

The chain employs TRBV6-5 and TRBJ1-1, with 9 bases lining up with TRBD1. The germline V gene encodes CDR1 MNHEY and CDR2 SVGAGI. With 6 bases clipped from V and 5 bases from J, the junction kept 10 bases outside the gene matches. The CDR3 consists of 15 residues. In DNA form, the CDR3 reads TGTGCCAGCAGCCAACAGGGGGCCATTGGTACTGAAGCTTTCTTT. Encoded protein: CASSQQGAIGTEAFF.

This rearrangement joins TRBV27 to TRBJ2-7; 11 bases map to TRBD1. This CDR3 has 15 residues. With 2 bases clipped from V and 2 bases from J, the junction kept 2 bases outside the gene matches. Germline V gene data show CDR1 as MNHEY and CDR2 as SMNVEV (reference sequence). The CDR3 region is CASSLGGQGAYEQYF. DNA for the CDR3: TGTGCCAGCAGTTTAGGGGGACAGGGGGCCTACGAGCAGTACTTC.

This sequence joins TRBV7-6 and TRBJ2-2; D is possibly TRBD1 (6 bases). Germline-derived CDR1 and CDR2 are SGHVS and FNYEAQ. The CDR3 covers 15 residues. With 3 bases removed from V and 2 bases from J, the gap between germline ends came to 10 bases. The CDR3 sequence is CASSFSGVNTGELFF. The CDR3, as DNA: TGTGCCAGCAGCTTCTCAGGGGTAAACACCGGGGAGCTGTTTTTT.

In nucleotides, the CDR3 is TGTGCCTGGAGGGCTGCGGGGGGATTGTCCTATAATTCACCCCTCCACTTT. Its translation is CAWRAAGGLSYNSPLHF. V and J are TRBV30 and TRBJ1-6; possible D gene TRBD1, 5 bases. Germline-derived CDR1 and CDR2 are GTSNPN and SVGIG (reference sequence). The CDR3 totals 17 residues. Trimming stripped 3 bases from V and 1 base from J, with 16 bases between.

To note about this clone: One end of the junction fails to match germline, which may point to a read error. Other DNA sequences of this sample code for an identical CDR3. The chain employs TRBV7-7 and TRBJ2-7, with TRBD1 identical over 8 bases. CDR1 SSHAT and CDR2 FNYEAQ come from the germline V gene (reference sequence). CDR3 length equals 13 residues. As DNA, the CDR3 is TGTGCTAGCAGTTTTGCAGGGGGCTACGAACAGTACTTC. Protein: CASSFAGGYEQYF.

This chain connects TRBV5-1 to TRBJ2-7; D might be TRBD2 (6 bases). Germline values: CDR1 SGHRS, CDR2 YFSETQ. The CDR3 length is 13 residues. V lost 4 bases and J 4 bases, leaving 12 bases between the germline ends. The CDR3 DNA sequence: TGCGCCAGCAGCCACGGAGGGGAGTACGAGCAGTACTTC. Translated: CASSHGGEYEQYF.

V usage is TRBV25-1 and J usage is TRBJ2-7, with no clear D. Looked up from germline, CDR1 is MGHDK and CDR2 is SYGVNS. Trimming stripped 5 bases from V and 4 bases from J, with 9 bases between. This CDR3 contains 12 residues. Written as DNA, the CDR3 is TGTGCCAGCAGTACTTCAATTTACGAGCAGTACTTC. Encoded protein: CASSTSIYEQYF.

The CDR3 is CASSQSGLAGAYEQYF. The CDR3 region has the DNA TGTGCCAGCAGCCAATCGGGACTAGCGGGAGCCTACGAGCAGTACTTC. The chain is built from TRBV4-2 and TRBJ2-7, with 14 bases identical to TRBD2. CDR1 is LGHNA, CDR2 YNFKEQ, per germline. The CDR3 has 16 residues. Trimming cost V 2 bases and J 2 bases; bases outside gene matches: 2.

The genes are TRBV9 and TRBJ2-1; TRBD2 agrees at 14 bases. The CDR3 has 16 amino acids. Trimming removed 4 bases from V and 8 bases from J; junction bases left unmatched: 8. Germline lookup yields CDR1 SGDLS and CDR2 YYNGEE. CDR3 sequence: CASSFGTSGSVYEQFF. In DNA, the CDR3 is TGTGCCAGCAGCTTCGGGACTAGCGGGAGTGTCTATGAGCAGTTCTTC.

The chain employs TRBV7-6 and TRBJ1-2; D is perhaps TRBD1 (6 bases). The germline V and J ends were trimmed by 1 base and 7 bases, with 16 bases remaining between them. The CDR3 loop spans 15 amino acids. Germline V gene sequence: CDR1 SGHVS, CDR2 FNYEAQ. The CDR3 spells CASSLGTYSGVGYTF. The CDR3 nucleotides are TGTGCCAGCAGCTTAGGCACCTACTCAGGGGTTGGCTACACCTTC.

As concerns this clone: Other DNA sequences in this sample translate to the same CDR3. The chain uses TRBV6-5 and TRBJ1-6; D gene ambiguous. CDR3 length: 14 residues. Germline V gene data show CDR1 as MNHEY and CDR2 as SVGAGI. Trimming left V 0 bases short and J 10 bases short, with 10 bases between. CDR3 sequence: CASSYSSEGSPLHF. CDR3 DNA sequence: TGTGCCAGCAGTTACTCCTCGGAGGGATCACCCCTCCACTTT.

The V and J genes are TRBV29-1 and TRBJ2-5; D remains unclear. Germline V gene lookup returns CDR1 SQVTM and CDR2 ANQGSEA. This CDR3 has 14 amino acids. The V end lost 5 bases, the J end lost 0 bases, and 13 bases lay between the germline ends. CDR3 in DNA: TGCAGCGTTTCTCTGGAGAACAACCAAGAGACCCAGTACTTC. The encoded protein is CSVSLENNQETQYF.

DNA of the CDR3: TGTGCCAGTATGGGACAGATGAACACTGAAGCTTTCTTT. The encoded protein is CASMGQMNTEAFF. The rearrangement links TRBV19 to TRBJ1-1; 7 bases line up with TRBD1. CDR3 length: 13 residues. CDR1 and CDR2 (germline): LNHDA, SQIVND (reference sequence). The J segment lost 0 bases and the V segment lost 7 bases, leaving 2 bases of the junction unmatched.

The V and J genes are TRBV18 and TRBJ1-4; possibly TRBD1 for D (5 bases). The CDR3 loop spans 15 amino acids. Looked up from germline, CDR1 is KGHSH and CDR2 is LQKENI. The V gene lost 4 bases and the J gene lost 3 bases, with 12 bases spanning the gap. CDR3 nucleotides: TGTGCCAGCTCACTCCAGGGCGGCCCTAATGAAAAACTGTTTTTT. It yields the protein CASSLQGGPNEKLFF.

The chain combines TRBV7-9 with TRBJ2-3, with D maybe TRBD2 (5 bases). Germline CDR1 reads SEHNR; CDR2 reads FQNEAQ (reference sequence). This CDR3 comprises 14 residues. Trimming cost V 4 bases and J 8 bases, with 16 bases left between them. The DNA of the CDR3 is TGTGCCAGCAGCTCACTAGGGCTGGAGCGTACGCAGTATTTT. Its translation is CASSSLGLERTQYF.

The J gene is TRBJ2-1, the V gene TRBV21-1; the table gives TRBD1 as D, unverified against the DNA. TRBV21-1 is an annotated pseudogene. This CDR3 is 17 amino acids long. DNA for the CDR3: TGTGCCAGCAGCCCCGTTCATGACAGGGAACCTTACAATGAGCAGTTCTTC. Protein sequence: CASSPVHDREPYNEQFF.

This chain connects TRBV6-4 to TRBJ2-2, with 7 bases lining up with TRBD1. After removal of 6 bases from V and 6 bases from J, the junction contained 7 bases not matched to a gene. The CDR3 sequence is 14 residues long. Per germline, CDR1 MRHNA and CDR2 SNTAGT. CDR3 DNA sequence: TGTGCCAGCAGGGTATCCCAGGGGGCCGGGGAGCTGTTTTTT. Its protein is CASRVSQGAGELFF.

The genes are TRBV18 and TRBJ2-7; weak D call: TRBD2 (5 bases). V was cut by 0 bases and J by 6 bases, with 6 bases left in between. CDR1 and CDR2 (germline): KGHSH, LQKENI. The CDR3 is 12 residues long. CDR3 region: CASSPPEGEQYF. The CDR3 bases are TGTGCCAGCTCACCACCCGAGGGCGAGCAGTACTTC.

The chain joins TRBV6-1 to TRBJ1-4, with 8 bases fitting TRBD1. The CDR3 length is 15 residues. J gave up 7 bases and V 6 bases, and 10 bases lay outside the gene matches. Germline V lookup: CDR1 MNHNS, CDR2 SASEGT. CDR3 DNA sequence: TGTGCCAGCAGCAGGCAGGGGGCAGGGGGTGAAAAACTGTTTTTT. Amino acid sequence: CASSRQGAGGEKLFF.